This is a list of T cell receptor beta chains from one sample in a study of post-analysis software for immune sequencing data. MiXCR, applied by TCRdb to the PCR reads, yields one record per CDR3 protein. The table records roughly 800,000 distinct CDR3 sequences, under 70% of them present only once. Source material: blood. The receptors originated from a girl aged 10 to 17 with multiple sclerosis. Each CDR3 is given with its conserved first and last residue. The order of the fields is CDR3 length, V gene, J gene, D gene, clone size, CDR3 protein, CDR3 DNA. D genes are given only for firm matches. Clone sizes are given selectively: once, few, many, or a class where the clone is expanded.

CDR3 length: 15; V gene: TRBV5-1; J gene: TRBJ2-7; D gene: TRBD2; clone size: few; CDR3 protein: CASSLFRGGASEQYF; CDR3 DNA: TGCGCCAGCAGCTTGTTTCGCGGGGGGGCCTCCGAGCAGTACTTC
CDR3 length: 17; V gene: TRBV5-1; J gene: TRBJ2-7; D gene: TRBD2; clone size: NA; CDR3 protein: CASSQFWTSGGSYEQYF; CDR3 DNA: TGCGCCAGCAGCCAATTTTGGACTAGCGGGGGGAGTTACGAGCAGTACTTC
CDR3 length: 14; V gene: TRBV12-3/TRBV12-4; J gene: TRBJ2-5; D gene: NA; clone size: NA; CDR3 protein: CASSPTGRRETQYF; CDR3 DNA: TGTGCCAGCAGTCCGACAGGGAGGAGGGAGACCCAGTACTTC
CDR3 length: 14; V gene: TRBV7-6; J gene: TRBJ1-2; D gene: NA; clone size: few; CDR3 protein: CASSSSGTSGGYTF; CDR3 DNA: TGTGCCAGCAGCTCTAGCGGGACTTCGGGAGGCTACACCTTC
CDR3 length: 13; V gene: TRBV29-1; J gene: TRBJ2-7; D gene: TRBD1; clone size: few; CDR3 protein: CSGRTGTTYEQYF; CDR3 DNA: TGCAGCGGCCGGACAGGGACGACCTACGAGCAGTACTTC
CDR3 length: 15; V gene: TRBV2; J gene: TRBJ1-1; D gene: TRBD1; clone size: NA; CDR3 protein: CASSDRVGVNTEAFF; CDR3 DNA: TGTGCCAGCAGCGACAGGGTGGGAGTGAACACTGAAGCTTTCTTT
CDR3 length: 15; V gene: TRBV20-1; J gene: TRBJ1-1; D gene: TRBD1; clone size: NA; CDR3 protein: CSASFHRGRATEAFF; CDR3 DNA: TGCAGTGCTAGTTTCCACAGGGGGCGGGCCACTGAAGCTTTCTTT
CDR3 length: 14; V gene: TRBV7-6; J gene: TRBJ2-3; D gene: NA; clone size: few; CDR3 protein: CASRGRHPTDTQYF; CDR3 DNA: TGTGCCAGCAGGGGACGGCACCCTACAGATACGCAGTATTTT
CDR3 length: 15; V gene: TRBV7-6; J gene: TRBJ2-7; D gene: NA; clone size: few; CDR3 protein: CASSLDPGSAYEQYF; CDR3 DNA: TGTGCCAGCAGCCTAGATCCGGGCTCAGCGTACGAGCAGTACTTC
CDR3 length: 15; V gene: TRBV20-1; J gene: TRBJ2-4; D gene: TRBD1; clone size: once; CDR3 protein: CSARDGLGQENIQYF; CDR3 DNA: TGCAGTGCTAGAGATGGTCTGGGACAGGAAAACATTCAGTACTTC
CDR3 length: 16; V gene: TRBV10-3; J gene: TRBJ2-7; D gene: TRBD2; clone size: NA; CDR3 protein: CAIRTRLLAGSHEQYF; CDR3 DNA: TGTGCCATCAGGACCCGACTACTAGCGGGGAGCCACGAGCAGTACTTC
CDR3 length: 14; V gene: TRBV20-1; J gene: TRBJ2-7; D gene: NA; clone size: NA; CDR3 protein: CSAPRDGATSEQYF; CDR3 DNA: TGCAGTGCCCCAAGGGACGGAGCTACCTCCGAGCAGTACTTC
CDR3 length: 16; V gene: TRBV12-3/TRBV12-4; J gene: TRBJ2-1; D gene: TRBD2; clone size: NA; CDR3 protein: CASSFLAGELYNEQFF; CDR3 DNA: TGTGCCAGCAGTTTTCTAGCGGGAGAACTCTACAATGAGCAGTTCTTC
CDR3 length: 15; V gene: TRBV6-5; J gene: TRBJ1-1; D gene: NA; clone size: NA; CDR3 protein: CASSYGGVGTPEAFF; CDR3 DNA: TGTGCCAGCAGTTACGGGGGGGTGGGGACCCCTGAAGCTTTCTTT
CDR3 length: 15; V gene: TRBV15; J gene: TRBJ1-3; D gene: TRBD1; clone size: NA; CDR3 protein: CATSRDRGRGNTIYF; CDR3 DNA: TGTGCCACCAGCAGAGACAGGGGGCGCGGAAACACCATATATTTT
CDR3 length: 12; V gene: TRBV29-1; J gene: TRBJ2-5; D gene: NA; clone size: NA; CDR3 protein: CSVARQGETQYF; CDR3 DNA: TGCAGCGTTGCGCGCCAGGGGGAGACCCAGTACTTC
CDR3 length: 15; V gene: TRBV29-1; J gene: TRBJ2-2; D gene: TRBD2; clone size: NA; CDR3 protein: CSGRMSSGRVGELFF; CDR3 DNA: TGCAGCGGGAGGATGAGTAGCGGGAGGGTCGGGGAGCTGTTTTTT
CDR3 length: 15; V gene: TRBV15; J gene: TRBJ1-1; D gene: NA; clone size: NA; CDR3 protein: CATSQNQGSNTEAFF; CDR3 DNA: TGTGCCACCAGTCAAAATCAGGGGTCGAACACTGAAGCTTTCTTT
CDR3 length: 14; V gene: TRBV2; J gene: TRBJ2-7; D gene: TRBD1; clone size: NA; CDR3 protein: CASRGQPSTYEQYF; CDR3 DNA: TGTGCCAGCAGGGGACAGCCTTCGACTTACGAGCAGTACTTC
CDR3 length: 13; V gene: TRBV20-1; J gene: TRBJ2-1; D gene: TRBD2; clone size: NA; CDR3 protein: CSARGLAGFGQFF; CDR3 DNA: TGCAGTGCTAGAGGGCTAGCGGGGTTTGGGCAGTTCTTC
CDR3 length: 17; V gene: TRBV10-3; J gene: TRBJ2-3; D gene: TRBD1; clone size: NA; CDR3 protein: CAITELPGTASTDTQYF; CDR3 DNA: TGTGCCATCACCGAGCTACCTGGGACAGCTAGCACAGATACGCAGTATTTT
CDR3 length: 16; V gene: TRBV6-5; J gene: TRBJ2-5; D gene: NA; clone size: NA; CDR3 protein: CASSYSLSSIQETQYF; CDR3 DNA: TGTGCCAGCAGTTACTCCCTATCCTCCATCCAAGAGACCCAGTACTTC
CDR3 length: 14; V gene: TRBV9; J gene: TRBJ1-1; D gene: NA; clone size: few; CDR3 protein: CASRGGRSDTEAFF; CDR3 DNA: TGTGCCAGCAGGGGTGGCCGGTCTGACACTGAAGCTTTCTTT
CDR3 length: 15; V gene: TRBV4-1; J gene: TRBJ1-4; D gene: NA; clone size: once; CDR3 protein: CASSRTQAKDEKLFF; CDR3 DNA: TGCGCCAGCAGCCGAACACAGGCTAAGGATGAAAAACTGTTTTTT
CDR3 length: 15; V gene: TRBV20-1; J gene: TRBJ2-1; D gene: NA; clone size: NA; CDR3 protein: CSARPRGRVVNEQFF; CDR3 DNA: TGCAGTGCTAGACCCAGGGGGAGGGTCGTTAATGAGCAGTTCTTC
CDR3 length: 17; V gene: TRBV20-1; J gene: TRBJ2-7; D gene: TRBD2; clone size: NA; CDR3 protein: CSAGTSGLPNSYNEQYF; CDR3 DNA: TGCAGTGCGGGGACTAGCGGATTGCCAAACTCCTACAATGAGCAGTACTTC
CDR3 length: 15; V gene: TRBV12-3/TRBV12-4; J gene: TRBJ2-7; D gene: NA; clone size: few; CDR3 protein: CASSFTRIHRYEQYF; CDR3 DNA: TGTGCCAGCAGTTTCACAAGGATCCACCGATACGAGCAGTACTTC
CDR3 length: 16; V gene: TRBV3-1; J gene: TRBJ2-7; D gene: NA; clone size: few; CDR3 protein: CASSHRGTPTSYEQYF; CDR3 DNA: TGTGCCAGCAGCCACCGCGGGACACCAACCTCCTACGAGCAGTACTTC
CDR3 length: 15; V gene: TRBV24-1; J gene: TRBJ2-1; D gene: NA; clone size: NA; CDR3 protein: CATSDGQGSYNEQFF; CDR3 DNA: TGTGCCACCAGTGACGGGCAGGGCTCCTACAATGAGCAGTTCTTC
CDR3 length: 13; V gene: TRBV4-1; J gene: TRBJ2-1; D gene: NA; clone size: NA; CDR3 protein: CASSQDRFNEQFF; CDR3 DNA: TGCGCCAGCAGCCAAGATCGGTTCAATGAGCAGTTCTTC
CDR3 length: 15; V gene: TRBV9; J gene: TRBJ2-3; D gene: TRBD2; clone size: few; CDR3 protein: CASSTTGLITDTQYF; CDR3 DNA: TGTGCCAGCAGCACAACGGGACTAATCACAGATACGCAGTATTTT
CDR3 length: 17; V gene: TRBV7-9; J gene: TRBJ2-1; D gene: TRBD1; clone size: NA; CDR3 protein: CASSLRIRDSSYNEQFF; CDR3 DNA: TGTGCCAGCAGCTTAAGAATCCGGGACAGCTCCTACAATGAGCAGTTCTTC
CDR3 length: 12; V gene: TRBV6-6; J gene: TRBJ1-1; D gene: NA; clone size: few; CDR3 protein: CASSPQVTEAFF; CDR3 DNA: TGTGCCAGCAGCCCTCAAGTCACTGAAGCTTTCTTT
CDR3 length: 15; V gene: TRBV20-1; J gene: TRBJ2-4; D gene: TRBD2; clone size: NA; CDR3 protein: CSAPASGVAKNIQYF; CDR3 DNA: TGCAGTGCTCCCGCTAGCGGAGTAGCCAAAAACATTCAGTACTTC
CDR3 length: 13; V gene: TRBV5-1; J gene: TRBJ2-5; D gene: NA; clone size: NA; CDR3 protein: CASSLRRFETQYF; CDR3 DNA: TGCGCCAGCAGCTTGCGTCGATTTGAGACCCAGTACTTC
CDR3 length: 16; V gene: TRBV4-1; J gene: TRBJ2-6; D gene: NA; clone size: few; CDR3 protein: CASSQDQGMGANVLTF; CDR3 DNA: TGCGCCAGCAGCCAAGACCAGGGGATGGGGGCCAACGTCCTGACTTTC
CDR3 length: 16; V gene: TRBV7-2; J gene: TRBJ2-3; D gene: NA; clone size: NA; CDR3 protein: CASSLVAADQTDTQYF; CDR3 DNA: TGTGCCAGCAGCTTAGTCGCCGCGGATCAGACAGATACGCAGTATTTT
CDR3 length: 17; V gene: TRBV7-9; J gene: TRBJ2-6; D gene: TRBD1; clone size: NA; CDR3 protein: CASSWGQGHSGANVLTF; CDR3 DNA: TGTGCCAGCAGCTGGGGACAGGGCCACTCTGGGGCCAACGTCCTGACTTTC
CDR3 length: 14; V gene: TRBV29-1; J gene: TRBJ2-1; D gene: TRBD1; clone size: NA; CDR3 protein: CSVVGTGSCNEQFF; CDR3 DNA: TGCAGCGTTGTCGGGACAGGATCCTGCAATGAGCAGTTCTTC
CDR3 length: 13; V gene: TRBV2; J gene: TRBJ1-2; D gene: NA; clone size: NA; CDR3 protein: CASSEGVWYGYTF; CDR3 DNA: TGTGCCAGCAGTGAAGGGGTCTGGTATGGCTACACCTTC
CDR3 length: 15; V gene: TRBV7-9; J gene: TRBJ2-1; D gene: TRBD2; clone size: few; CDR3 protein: CASSLAGLAPNEQFF; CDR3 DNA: TGTGCCAGCAGCTTAGCGGGACTAGCCCCTAATGAGCAGTTCTTT
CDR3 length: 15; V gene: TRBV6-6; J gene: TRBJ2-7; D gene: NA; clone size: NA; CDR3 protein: CARSGGASGYYEQYF; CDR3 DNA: TGTGCCCGCAGTGGGGGGGCTAGCGGATACTACGAGCAGTACTTC
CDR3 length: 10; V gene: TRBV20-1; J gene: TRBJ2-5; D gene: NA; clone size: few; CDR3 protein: CSAGTETQYF; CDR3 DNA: TGCAGTGCTGGAACAGAGACCCAGTACTTC
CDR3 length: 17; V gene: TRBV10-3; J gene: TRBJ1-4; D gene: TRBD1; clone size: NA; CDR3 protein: CAISPVQGLGPHEKLFF; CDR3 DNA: TGTGCCATCAGTCCCGTACAGGGGTTGGGGCCCCATGAAAAACTGTTTTTT
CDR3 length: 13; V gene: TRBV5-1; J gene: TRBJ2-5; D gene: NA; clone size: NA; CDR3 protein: CASSLSSWETQYF; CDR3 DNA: TGCGCCAGCAGCTTGAGCAGCTGGGAGACCCAGTACTTC
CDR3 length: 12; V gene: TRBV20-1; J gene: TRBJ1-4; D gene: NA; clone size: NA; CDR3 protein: CSARVMGEKLFF; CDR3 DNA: TGCAGTGCTAGAGTAATGGGTGAAAAACTGTTTTTT
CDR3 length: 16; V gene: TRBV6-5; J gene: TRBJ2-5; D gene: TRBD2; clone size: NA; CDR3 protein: CASSHRTSGTQETQYF; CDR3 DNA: TGTGCCAGCAGCCATCGGACTAGCGGGACCCAAGAGACCCAGTACTTC
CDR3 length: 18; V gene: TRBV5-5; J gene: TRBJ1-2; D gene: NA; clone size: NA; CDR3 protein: CASSLAYLQGPDNYGYTF; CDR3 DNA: TGTGCCAGCAGCTTGGCCTACCTACAGGGACCCGATAACTATGGCTACACCTTC
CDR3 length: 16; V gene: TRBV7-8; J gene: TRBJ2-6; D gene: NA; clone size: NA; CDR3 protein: CASGPADRSGANVLTF; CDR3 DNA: TGTGCCAGCGGCCCCGCGGACCGTTCTGGGGCCAACGTCCTGACTTTC
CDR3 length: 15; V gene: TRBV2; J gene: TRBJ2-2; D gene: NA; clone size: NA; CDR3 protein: CASSGLNPNTGELFF; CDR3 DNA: TGTGCCAGCAGCGGACTGAATCCGAACACCGGGGAGCTGTTTTTT
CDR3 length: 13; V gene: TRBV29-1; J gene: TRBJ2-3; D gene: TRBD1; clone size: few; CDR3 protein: CSAGTVHTDTQYF; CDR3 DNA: TGCAGCGCCGGGACAGTTCACACAGATACGCAGTATTTT
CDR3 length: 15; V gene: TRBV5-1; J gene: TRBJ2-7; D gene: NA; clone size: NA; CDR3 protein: CASSFGGQGAYEQYF; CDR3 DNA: TGCGCCAGCAGCTTCGGGGGGCAAGGGGCCTACGAGCAGTACTTC
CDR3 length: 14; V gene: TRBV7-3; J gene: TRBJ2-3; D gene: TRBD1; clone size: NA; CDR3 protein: CASSQGQTQDTQYF; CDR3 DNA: TGTGCCAGCAGCCAGGGACAGACACAAGATACGCAGTATTTT
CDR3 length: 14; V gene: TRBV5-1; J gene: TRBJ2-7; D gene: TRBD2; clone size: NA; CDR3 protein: CASKLAGAGDEQYF; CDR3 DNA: TGCGCCAGCAAATTAGCGGGAGCCGGCGACGAGCAGTACTTC
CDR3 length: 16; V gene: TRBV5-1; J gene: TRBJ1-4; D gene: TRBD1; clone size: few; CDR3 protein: CASSLGTGGRNEKLFF; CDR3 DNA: TGCGCCAGCAGCCTGGGTACAGGGGGCCGGAATGAAAAACTGTTTTTT
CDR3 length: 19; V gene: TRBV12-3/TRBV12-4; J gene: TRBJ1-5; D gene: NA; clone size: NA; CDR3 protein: CASSRTLGLIKAGNQPQHF; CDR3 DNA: TGTGCCAGCAGTCGAACGCTCGGGCTCATTAAGGCAGGCAATCAGCCCCAGCATTTT
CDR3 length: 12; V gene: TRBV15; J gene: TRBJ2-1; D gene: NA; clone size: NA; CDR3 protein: CATSGWGGEQFF; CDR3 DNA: TGTGCCACCAGCGGTTGGGGCGGTGAGCAGTTCTTC
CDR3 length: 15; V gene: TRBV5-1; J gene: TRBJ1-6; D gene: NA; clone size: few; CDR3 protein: CASSWTAGFDSPLHF; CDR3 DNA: TGCGCCAGCAGCTGGACAGCGGGTTTCGATTCACCCCTCCACTTT
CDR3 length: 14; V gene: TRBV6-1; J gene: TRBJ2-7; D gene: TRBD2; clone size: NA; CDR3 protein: CASRNREGRYEQYF; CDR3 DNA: TGTGCCAGCAGGAACCGGGAGGGCCGATACGAGCAGTACTTC